Shown below are 8 T cell receptor beta chains from a single sample sequenced in a study of blood T cell repertoires in COVID-19. Assay: immunoSEQ multiplex PCR; the TCRdb copy retains only in-frame clones and omits some. This sample carries about 150,000 clones, about 83% of them seen once, and the ten largest clones take 10% to 15%. The sequencing sample was made of peripheral blood. The receptors shown here come from a man between 65 and 85 years old who had recovered from COVID-19.

The CDR3: CASSSGTSFSLGPYEQYF. The CDR3 coding sequence is TGCGCCAGCAGCTCCGGGACTAGCTTCTCCTTGGGGCCCTACGAGCAGTACTTC. The rearrangement uses TRBV5-1 and TRBJ2-7, with 9 positions matching TRBD2. Germline V gene sequence: CDR1 SGHRS, CDR2 YFSETQ. The CDR3 is 18 residues long. Trimming removed 3 bases from V and 2 bases from J; junction bases left unmatched: 15.

This chain connects TRBV6-2 or TRBV6-3 to TRBJ2-1; 13 bases map to TRBD2. J lost 7 bases, V lost 5 bases, and 5 bases had no gene match. The V gene's germline CDR1 is MNHEY and CDR2 SVGEGT. This CDR3 is built from 15 residues. CDR3 coding DNA: TGTGCCAGCAGTGACAGGACTAGCGGGAGTAATGAGCAGTTCTTC. Its translation: CASSDRTSGSNEQFF.

The CDR3 DNA follows: TGTGCCTGGAACCGATACAGGGTGGGGGTCGGGAACACTGAAGCTTTCTTT. As protein: CAWNRYRVGVGNTEAFF. The V and J genes are TRBV30 and TRBJ1-1; TRBD1 might be the D (6 bases). Germline V gives CDR1 GTSNPN, CDR2 SVGIG (reference sequence). Trimming pared 4 bases from V and 1 base from J, leaving 22 bases between. CDR3 length: 17 amino acids.

This chain links TRBV21-1 with TRBJ1-5; TRBD1, the table's D call, was not compared with the DNA. TRBV21-1 counts as a pseudogene. The CDR3 length is 12 residues. The CDR3 coding sequence is TGTGCCAGCAGGAACAGGGGACAGCCCCAGCATTTT. Translating it yields CASRNRGQPQHF.

The V gene is TRBV4-2, the J gene TRBJ2-7; tentative D call: TRBD1 (5 bases). V gave up 1 base and J gave up 0 bases, with 13 bases separating them. The CDR3 totals 16 residues. Germline CDR1 LGHNA, CDR2 YNFKEQ. As DNA, the CDR3 is TGTGCCAGCAGCCAAGTTTCGACAGAGAGCTCCTACGAGCAGTACTTC. It yields the protein CASSQVSTESSYEQYF.

The chain is built from TRBV6-5 and TRBJ1-4; D remains ambiguous. This CDR3 has 13 residues. Looked up from germline, CDR1 is MNHEY and CDR2 is SVGAGI. With 7 bases removed from V and 4 bases from J, the gap between germline ends came to 10 bases. The CDR3 DNA reads as TGTGCCAGCACCCCCCAATTTAATGAAAAACTGTTTTTT. Amino acids: CASTPQFNEKLFF.

The rearrangement uses TRBV5-1 and TRBJ1-5, with 7 bases matching TRBD1. Trimming removed 3 bases from V and 2 bases from J; junction bases left unmatched: 2. Germline CDR1 reads SGHRS; CDR2 reads YFSETQ. This CDR3 comprises 14 residues. As DNA, the CDR3 is TGCGCCAGCAGCTACAGGGGAGGCAATCAGCCCCAGCATTTT. Translation gives CASSYRGGNQPQHF.

The J gene is TRBJ2-3, the V gene TRBV5-1; 7 nucleotides agree with TRBD2. With V trimmed by 2 bases and J by 4 bases, 4 bases remained unmatched. This CDR3 has 14 amino acids. Per the germline V gene, CDR1 is SGHRS and CDR2 is YFSETQ. In nucleotides, the CDR3 is TGCGCCAGCAGCTTTGCGGGAGAGGCAGATACGCAGTATTTT. Residues: CASSFAGEADTQYF.